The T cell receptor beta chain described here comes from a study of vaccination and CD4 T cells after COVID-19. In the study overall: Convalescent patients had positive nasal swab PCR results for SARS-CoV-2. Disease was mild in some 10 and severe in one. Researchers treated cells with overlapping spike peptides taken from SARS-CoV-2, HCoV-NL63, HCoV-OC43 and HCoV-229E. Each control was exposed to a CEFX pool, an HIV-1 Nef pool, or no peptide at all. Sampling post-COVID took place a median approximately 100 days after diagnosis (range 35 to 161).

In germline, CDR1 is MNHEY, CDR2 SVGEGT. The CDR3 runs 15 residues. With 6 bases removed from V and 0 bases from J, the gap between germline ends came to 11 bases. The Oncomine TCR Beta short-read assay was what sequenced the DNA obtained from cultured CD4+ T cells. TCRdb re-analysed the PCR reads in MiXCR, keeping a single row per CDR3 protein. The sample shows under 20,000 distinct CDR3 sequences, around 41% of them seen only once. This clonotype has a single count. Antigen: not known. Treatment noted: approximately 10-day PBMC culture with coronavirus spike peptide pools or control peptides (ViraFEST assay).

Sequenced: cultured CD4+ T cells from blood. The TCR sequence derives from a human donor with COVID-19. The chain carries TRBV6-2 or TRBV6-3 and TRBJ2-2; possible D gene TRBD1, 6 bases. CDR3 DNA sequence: TGTGCCAGCAGGGGGGCGGGTACGAACACCGGGGAGCTGTTTTTT. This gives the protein CASRGAGTNTGELFF.